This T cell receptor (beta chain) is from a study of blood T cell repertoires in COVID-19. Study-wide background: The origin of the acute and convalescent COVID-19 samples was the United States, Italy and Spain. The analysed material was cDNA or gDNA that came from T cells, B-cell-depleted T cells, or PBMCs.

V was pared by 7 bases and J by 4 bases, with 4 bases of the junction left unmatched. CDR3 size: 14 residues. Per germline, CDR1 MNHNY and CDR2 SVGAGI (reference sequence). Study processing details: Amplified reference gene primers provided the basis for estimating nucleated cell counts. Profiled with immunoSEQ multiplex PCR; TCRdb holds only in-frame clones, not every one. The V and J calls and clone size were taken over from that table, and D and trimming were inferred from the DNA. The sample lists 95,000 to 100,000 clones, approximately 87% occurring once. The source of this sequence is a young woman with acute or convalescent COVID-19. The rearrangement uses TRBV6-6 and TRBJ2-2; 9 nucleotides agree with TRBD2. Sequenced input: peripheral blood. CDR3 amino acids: CASTGGGATGELFF. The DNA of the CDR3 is TGTGCCAGCACGGGCGGGGGGGCCACCGGGGAGCTGTTTTTT.